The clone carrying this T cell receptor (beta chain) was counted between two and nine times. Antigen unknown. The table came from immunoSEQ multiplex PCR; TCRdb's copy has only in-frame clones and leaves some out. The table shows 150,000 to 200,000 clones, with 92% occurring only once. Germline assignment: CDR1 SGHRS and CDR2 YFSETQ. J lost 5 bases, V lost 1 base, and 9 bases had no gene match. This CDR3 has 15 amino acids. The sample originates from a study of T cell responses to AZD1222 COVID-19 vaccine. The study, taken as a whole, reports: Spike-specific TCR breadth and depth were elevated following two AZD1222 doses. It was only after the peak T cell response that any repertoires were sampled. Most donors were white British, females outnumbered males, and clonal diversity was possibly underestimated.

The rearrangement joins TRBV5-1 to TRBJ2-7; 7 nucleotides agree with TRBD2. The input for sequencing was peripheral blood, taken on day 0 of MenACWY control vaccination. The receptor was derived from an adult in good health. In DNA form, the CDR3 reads TGCGCCAGCAGCTTGAGTCCGGGACTAAACAACGAGCAGTACTTC. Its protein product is CASSLSPGLNNEQYF. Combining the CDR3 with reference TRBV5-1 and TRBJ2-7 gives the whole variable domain KAGVTQTPRYLIKTRGQQVTLSCSPISGHRSVSWYQQTPGQGLQFLFEYFSETQRNKGNFPGRFSGRQFSNSRSEMNVSTLELGDSALYLCASSLSPGLNNEQYFGPGTRLTVT.